This T cell receptor (beta chain) originates from a study of Graves' ophthalmopathy and Graves' hyperthyroidism. Germline V gene data show CDR1 as SGDLS and CDR2 as YYNGEE. The CDR3 is made up of 11 amino acids. Using RNA transcripts, the TCR beta CDR3 regions were amplified. Following a first-round RT-PCR that used HTBI primers, a second-round multiplex PCR was carried out. TCRdb re-called the multiplex PCR reads through MiXCR, storing one row per CDR3 protein. The top ten clones hold roughly 1.4% of a sample with nearly 400,000 distinct CDR3 sequences, 18% of them seen once. Study results and limitations: Discriminating ophthalmopathy from stable hyperthyroidism, a 13-signature model attained a sensitivity of approximately 90% and a specificity of just under 84%.

All donors with ophthalmopathy were recorded as having moderate-to-severe activity, CAS ≥3, NOSPECS ≥4 and a duration under 3 months. This clonotype has at least ten counts. Its cognate antigen is unknown. At one end the junction does not follow the germline gene, possibly because of a read error. Sequencing input: peripheral blood. This TCR came from a woman in her late teens or twenties with Graves' ophthalmopathy. This chain joins TRBV9 and TRBJ1-2, with D uncertain. The CDR3 bases are TGTGCCAACAGCGTAGGGTTAAGCTACACCTTC. Translation gives CANSVGLSYTF.